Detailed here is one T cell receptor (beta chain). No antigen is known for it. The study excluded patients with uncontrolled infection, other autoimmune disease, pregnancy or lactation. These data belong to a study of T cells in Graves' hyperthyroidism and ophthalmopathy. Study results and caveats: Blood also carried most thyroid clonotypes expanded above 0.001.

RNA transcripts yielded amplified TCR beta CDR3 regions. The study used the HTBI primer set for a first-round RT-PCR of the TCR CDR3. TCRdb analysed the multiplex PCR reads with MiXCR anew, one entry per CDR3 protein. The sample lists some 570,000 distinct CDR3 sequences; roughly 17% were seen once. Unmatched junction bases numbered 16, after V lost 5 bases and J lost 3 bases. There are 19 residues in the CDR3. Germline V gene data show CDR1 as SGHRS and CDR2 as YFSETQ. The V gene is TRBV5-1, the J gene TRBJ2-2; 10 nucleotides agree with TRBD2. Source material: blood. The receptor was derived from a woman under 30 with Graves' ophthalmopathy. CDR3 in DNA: TGCGCCAGCAGTATCCAGAGCGGGAGGGCCAGTTTTTACACCGGGGAGCTGTTTTTT. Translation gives CASSIQSGRASFYTGELFF.